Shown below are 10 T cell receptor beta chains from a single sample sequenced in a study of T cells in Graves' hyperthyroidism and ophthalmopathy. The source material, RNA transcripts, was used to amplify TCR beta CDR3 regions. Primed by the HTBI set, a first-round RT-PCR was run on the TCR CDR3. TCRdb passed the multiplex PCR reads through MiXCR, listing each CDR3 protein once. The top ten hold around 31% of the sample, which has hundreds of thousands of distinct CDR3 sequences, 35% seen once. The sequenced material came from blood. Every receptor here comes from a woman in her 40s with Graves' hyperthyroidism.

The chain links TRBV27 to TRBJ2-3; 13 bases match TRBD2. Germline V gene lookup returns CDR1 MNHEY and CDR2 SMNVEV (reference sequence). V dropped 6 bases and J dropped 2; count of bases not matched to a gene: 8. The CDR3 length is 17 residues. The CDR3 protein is CASSPVGLAGNTDTQYF. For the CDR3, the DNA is TGTGCCAGCAGCCCAGTGGGACTAGCGGGGAACACAGATACGCAGTATTTT.

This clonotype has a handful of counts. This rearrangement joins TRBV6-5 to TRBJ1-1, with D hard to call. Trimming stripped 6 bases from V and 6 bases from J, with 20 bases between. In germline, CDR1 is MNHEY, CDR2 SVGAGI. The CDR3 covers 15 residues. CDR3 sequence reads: CASSLPRGRVAEAFF. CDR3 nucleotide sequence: TGTGCCAGCAGCCTACCCAGAGGGAGAGTGGCTGAAGCTTTCTTT.

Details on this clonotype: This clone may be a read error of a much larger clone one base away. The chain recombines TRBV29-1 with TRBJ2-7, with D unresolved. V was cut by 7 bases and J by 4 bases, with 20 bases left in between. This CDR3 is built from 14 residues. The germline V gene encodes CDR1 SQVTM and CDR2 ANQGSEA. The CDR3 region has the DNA TGCAGCGCTCACTCCGACTCGATAGGATACGAGCAGTACTTC. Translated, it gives CSAHSDSIGYEQYF.

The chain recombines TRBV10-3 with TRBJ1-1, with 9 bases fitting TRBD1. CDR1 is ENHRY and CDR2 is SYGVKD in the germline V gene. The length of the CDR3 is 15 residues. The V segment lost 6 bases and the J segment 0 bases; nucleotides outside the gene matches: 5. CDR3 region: CAISRTGALNTEAFF. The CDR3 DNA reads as TGTGCCATCAGCCGGACAGGGGCCCTGAACACTGAAGCTTTCTTT.

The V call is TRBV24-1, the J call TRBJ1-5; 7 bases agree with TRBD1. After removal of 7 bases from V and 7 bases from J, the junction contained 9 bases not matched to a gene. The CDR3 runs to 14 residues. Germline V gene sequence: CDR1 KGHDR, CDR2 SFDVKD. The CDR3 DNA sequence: TGTGCCACCAGAGGAGGGGGCGCGGGACAGCCCCAGCATTTT. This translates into CATRGGGAGQPQHF.

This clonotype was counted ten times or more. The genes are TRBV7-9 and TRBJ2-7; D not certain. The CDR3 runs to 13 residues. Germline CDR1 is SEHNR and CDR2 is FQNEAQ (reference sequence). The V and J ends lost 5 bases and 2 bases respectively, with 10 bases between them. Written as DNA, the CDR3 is TGTGCCAGCAGCATAGGCAATCCCTACGAGCAGTACTTC. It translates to CASSIGNPYEQYF.

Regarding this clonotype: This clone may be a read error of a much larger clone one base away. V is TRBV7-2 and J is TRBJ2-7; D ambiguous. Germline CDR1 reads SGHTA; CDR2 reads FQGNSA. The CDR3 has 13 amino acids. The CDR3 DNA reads TGTGCCGGCAGCTTGAATTCAGGTTACGAGCAGTACTTC. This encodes CAGSLNSGYEQYF.

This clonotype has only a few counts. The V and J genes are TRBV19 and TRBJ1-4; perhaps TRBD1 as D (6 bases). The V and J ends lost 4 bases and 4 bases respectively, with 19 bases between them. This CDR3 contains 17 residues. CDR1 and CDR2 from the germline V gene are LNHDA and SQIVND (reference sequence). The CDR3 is CASSTHPWDNSNEKLFF. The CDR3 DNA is TGTGCCAGTAGTACTCATCCATGGGACAACAGTAATGAAAAACTGTTTTTT.

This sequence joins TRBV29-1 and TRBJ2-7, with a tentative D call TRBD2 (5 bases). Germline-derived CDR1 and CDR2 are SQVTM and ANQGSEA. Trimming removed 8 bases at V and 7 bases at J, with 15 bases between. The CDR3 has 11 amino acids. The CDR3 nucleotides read TGCAGCCAAGAAAGAACGGGGGAGCAGTACTTC. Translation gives CSQERTGEQYF.

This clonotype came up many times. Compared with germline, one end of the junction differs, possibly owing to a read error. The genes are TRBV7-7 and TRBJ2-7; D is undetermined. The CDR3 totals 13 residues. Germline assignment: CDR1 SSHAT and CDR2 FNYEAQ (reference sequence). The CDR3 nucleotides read TGTGCTAGCAGCTTTGGTCAGAACTACGAGCAGTACTTC. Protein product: CASSFGQNYEQYF.